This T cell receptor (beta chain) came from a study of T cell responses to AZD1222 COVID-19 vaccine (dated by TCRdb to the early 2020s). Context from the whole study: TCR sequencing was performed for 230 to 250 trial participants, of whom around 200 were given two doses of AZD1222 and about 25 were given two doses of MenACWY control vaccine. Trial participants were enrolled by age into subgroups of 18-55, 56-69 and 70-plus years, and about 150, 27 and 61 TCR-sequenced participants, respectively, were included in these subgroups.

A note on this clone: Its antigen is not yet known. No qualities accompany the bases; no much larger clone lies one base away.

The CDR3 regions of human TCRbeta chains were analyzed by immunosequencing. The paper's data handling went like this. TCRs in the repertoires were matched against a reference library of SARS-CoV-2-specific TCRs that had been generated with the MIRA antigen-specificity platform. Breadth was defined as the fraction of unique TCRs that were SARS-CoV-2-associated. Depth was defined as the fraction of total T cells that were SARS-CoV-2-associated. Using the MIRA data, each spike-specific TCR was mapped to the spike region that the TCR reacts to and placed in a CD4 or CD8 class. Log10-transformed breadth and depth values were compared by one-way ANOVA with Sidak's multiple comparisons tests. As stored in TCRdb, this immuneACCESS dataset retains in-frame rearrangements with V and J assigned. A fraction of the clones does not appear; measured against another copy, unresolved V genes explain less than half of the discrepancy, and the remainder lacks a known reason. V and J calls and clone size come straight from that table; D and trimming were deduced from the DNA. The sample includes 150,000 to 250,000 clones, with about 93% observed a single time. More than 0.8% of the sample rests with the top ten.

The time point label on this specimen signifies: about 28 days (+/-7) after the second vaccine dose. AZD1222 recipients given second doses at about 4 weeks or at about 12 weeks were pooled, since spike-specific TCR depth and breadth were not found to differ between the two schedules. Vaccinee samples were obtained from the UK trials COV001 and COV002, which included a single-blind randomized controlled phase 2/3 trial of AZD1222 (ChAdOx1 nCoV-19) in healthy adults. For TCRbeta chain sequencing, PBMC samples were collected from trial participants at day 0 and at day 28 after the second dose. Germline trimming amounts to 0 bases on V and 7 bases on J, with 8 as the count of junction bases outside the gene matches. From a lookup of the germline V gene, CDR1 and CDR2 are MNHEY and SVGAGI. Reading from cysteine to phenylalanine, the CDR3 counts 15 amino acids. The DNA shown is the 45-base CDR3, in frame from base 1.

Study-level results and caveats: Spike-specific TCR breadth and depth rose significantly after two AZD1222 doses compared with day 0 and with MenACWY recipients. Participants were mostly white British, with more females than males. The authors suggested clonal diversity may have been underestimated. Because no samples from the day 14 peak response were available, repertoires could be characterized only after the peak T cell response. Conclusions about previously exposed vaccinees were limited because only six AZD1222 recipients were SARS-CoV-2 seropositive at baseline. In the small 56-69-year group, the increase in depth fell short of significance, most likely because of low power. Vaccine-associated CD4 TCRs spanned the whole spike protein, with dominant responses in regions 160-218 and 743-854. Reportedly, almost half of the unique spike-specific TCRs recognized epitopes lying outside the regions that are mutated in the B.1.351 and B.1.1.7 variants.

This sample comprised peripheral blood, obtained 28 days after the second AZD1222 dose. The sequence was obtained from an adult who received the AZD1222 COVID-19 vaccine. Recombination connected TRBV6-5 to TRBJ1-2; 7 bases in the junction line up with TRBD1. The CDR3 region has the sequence CASSYSGRGPGGYTF. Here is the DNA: TGTGCCAGCAGTTACTCGGGAAGGGGGCCGGGTGGCTACACCTTC.